What follows are 9 T cell receptor beta chains derived from one specimen sequenced in a study of blood T cell repertoires in COVID-19. Generated by immunoSEQ multiplex PCR, the TCRdb table keeps only in-frame clones and is missing some. Found here are about 500,000 clones, about 88% of them singletons; the top ten hold about 1%. Sequenced material: peripheral blood. The receptors derive from a man aged 18 to 29 with COVID-19, enrolled during active disease.

The chain combines TRBV6-1 with TRBJ2-7; D unresolved. The V and J ends lost 2 bases and 2 bases respectively, with 7 bases between them. CDR1 is MNHNS, CDR2 SASEGT, per germline. The CDR3 length is 13 residues. CDR3 residues: CASSETHTYEQYF. As DNA, the CDR3 is TGTGCCAGCAGTGAAACACACACCTACGAGCAGTACTTC.

The CDR3 loop reads CASSRQGRGNQPQHF. CDR3 bases: TGTGCCAGCAGTCGACAGGGGCGGGGCAATCAGCCCCAGCATTTT. The chain employs TRBV6-5 and TRBJ1-5; 8 bases fit TRBD1. Germline lookup yields CDR1 MNHEY and CDR2 SVGAGI. V dropped 5 bases and J dropped 2; count of bases not matched to a gene: 5. This CDR3 region has 15 residues.

This rearrangement joins TRBV5-1 to TRBJ2-5; TRBD2 matches 8 bases. CDR3 size: 14 residues. V dropped 4 bases and J dropped 5; count of bases not matched to a gene: 7. Per the germline V gene, CDR1 is SGHRS and CDR2 is YFSETQ. Here the CDR3 reads CASSTVAGSETQYF. In DNA form, the CDR3 reads TGCGCCAGCAGCACGGTAGCGGGGTCGGAGACCCAGTACTTC.

The chain employs TRBV5-1 and TRBJ2-5, with TRBD1 identical over 8 bases. The CDR3 has 15 residues. V lost 2 bases and J lost 5; bases outside the gene matches: 8. Germline V gene data show CDR1 as SGHRS and CDR2 as YFSETQ. In DNA form, the CDR3 reads TGCGCCAGCAGCTTAGACAGGGGACGGCAGGAGACCCAGTACTTC. As protein: CASSLDRGRQETQYF.

V is TRBV5-1 and J is TRBJ2-6; 9 nucleotides align to TRBD1. The CDR3 covers 19 residues. CDR1 SGHRS and CDR2 YFSETQ come from the germline V gene. J gave up 1 base and V 3 bases, and 11 bases lay outside the gene matches. CDR3 protein: CASSYGYTGGGSGANVLTF. The CDR3 region has the DNA TGCGCCAGCAGCTATGGATATACAGGGGGCGGGTCTGGGGCCAACGTCCTGACTTTC.

The V call is TRBV25-1, the J call TRBJ2-3; TRBD1 is a possible D gene (5 bases). V dropped 0 bases and J dropped 3 bases, with 13 bases sitting between them. The CDR3 extends over 16 amino acids. Germline CDR1 MGHDK, CDR2 SYGVNS. CDR3 in amino acids: CASSEYGVRGTDTQYF. CDR3 coding DNA: TGTGCCAGCAGTGAATACGGAGTAAGGGGTACAGATACGCAGTATTTT.

V and J are TRBV3-1 (or the pseudogene TRBV3-2) and TRBJ2-7, with 8 bases matching TRBD1. The CDR3 runs to 15 residues. V trimming: 3 bases; J trimming: 7 bases; junction bases outside the gene matches: 11. Germline values: CDR1 LGHDT, CDR2 YNNKEL (reference sequence). The CDR3 is CASSHKDRARREQYF. In DNA, the CDR3 is TGTGCCAGCAGCCACAAGGACAGGGCGCGTAGGGAGCAGTACTTC.

This clone was seen a single time. The gene calls are TRBV6-6 and TRBJ2-7; D possibly corresponds to TRBD1 (7 bases). The CDR3 is 14 amino acids. Germline V gene data show CDR1 as MNHNY and CDR2 as SVGAGI (reference sequence). Trimming removed 2 bases from V and 9 bases from J, with 17 bases in between. The DNA of the CDR3 is TGTGCCAGCAGTTACGAAGGGACAGTGGGGGGGCAGTACTTC. Translating gives CASSYEGTVGGQYF.

The J gene is TRBJ2-5, the V gene TRBV7-7, with 8 bases that match TRBD2. Germline CDR1 reads SSHAT; CDR2 reads FNYEAQ (reference sequence). The CDR3 consists of 12 residues. The CDR3 loop is CASGAAGETQYF. Here the CDR3 DNA reads TGTGCTAGCGGGGCGGCGGGGGAGACCCAGTACTTC.